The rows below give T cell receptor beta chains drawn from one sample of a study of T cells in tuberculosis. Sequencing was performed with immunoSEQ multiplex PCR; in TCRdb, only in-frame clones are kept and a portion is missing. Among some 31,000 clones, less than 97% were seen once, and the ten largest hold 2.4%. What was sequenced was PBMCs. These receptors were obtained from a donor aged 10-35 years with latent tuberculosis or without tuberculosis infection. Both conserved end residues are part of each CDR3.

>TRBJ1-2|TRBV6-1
CASSENSGTGGTGYTF
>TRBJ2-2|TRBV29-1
CSVESGMSNTGELFF
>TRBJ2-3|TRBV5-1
CASNPDRATDTQYF
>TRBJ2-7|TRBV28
CASSPLGVAGDYEQYF
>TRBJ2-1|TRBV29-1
CSVDLGMGLASNEQFF
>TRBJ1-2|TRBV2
CASSGQLGFYGYTF
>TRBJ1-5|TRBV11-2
CASSYGQGRGNQPQHF
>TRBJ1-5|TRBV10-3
CAITGGSNQPQHF
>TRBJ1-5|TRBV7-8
CASSLARTGGPQPQHF
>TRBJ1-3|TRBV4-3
CASSQEYGTGAFGNTIYF
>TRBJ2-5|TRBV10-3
CAISTAEETQYF
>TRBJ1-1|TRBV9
CASSVGGGGLNTEAFF
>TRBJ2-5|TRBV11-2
CASSLGLAGGSQYF
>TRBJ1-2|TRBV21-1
CASSKREGMDYGYTF
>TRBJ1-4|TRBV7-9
CASSLGQLNEKLFF
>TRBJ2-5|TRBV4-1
CASSQTGTGFETQYF
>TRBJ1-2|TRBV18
CASSPAIGDRSLGTF
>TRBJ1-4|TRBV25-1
CASIYLAEEEKLFF
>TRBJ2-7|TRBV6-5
CASSYSGTTTSYEQYF
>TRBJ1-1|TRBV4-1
CASSQDPSIEAFF
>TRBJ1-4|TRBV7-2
CASSVNRGTNEKLFF
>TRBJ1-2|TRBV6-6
CASTDPGTGGVYTF
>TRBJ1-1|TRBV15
CATSPGQSGTEAFF
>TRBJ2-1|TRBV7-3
CASSLLYRGEVSYNEQFF
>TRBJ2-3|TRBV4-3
CASSQEGAGASRKQYF
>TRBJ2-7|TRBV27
CASSQPGQGTYEQYF
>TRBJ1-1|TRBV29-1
CSVDQGGTEAFF
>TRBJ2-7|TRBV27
CASSWDRGDHEQYF
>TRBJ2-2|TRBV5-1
CASSLWTSGGGTGELFF
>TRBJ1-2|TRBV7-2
CASSLNRGSSGLSYTF
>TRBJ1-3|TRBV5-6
CASSLGQYDTIYF
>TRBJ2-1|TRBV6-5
CASSFGGLDEQFF
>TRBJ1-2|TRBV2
CASIIQGAGGYTF
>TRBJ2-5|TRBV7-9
CASSLGNHRDQETQYF
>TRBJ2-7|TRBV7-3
CASSHSGGPYEQYF
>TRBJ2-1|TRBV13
CASSLIHPGLAHGNEQFF
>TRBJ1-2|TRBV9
CASSPDPDPRGYTF
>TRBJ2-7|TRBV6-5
CASHRLAGDQYF
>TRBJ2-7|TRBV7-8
CASGSSYEQYF
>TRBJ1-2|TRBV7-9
CASSLGAVGDGYTF
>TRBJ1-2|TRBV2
CASSTGLNYGYTF
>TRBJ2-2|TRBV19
CASSIREGPVGELFF
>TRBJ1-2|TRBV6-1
CASSEARGEGTDFPNYGYTF